These T cell receptor beta chains were read from a single sample in a study of T-cell reconstitution after alpha-beta-depleted transplantation in children. TCRdb processed the PCR reads anew with MiXCR; each CDR3 protein has one entry. The sample contains around 370,000 distinct CDR3 sequences, roughly 15% of which appear only once. The sequencing here drew on PBMCs, mostly from graft donor cells, taken 360 days after TCRalphabeta/CD19-depleted stem cell transplant. Receptor source: a male patient aged 2-15 years who had a stem cell transplant for acute lymphoblastic leukemia, so the T cells may come from the graft donor. CDR3s include the opening cysteine and the closing phenylalanine or tryptophan. A D gene is named only where the DNA matches it firmly. A row's size may be missing; if present it is once, few, many or a size class.

clone size: few; V gene: TRBV12-3/TRBV12-4; D gene: -; J gene: TRBJ1-2; CDR3 protein: CASSPWTVPNGYTF; CDR3 DNA: TGTGCCAGCAGTCCTTGGACAGTGCCAAATGGCTACACCTTC
clone size: -; V gene: TRBV4-3; D gene: -; J gene: TRBJ1-3; CDR3 protein: CASSIGRNSGNTIYF; CDR3 DNA: TGCGCCAGCAGCATCGGACGGAACTCTGGAAACACCATATATTTT
clone size: -; V gene: TRBV20-1; D gene: TRBD2; J gene: TRBJ2-7; CDR3 protein: CSARGTSGNYEQYF; CDR3 DNA: TGCAGTGCTAGGGGGACTAGCGGGAACTACGAGCAGTACTTC
clone size: -; V gene: TRBV7-6; D gene: -; J gene: TRBJ1-2; CDR3 protein: CASSPAGQTPSYGYTF; CDR3 DNA: TGTGCCAGCAGCCCAGCCGGACAGACTCCTTCCTATGGCTACACCTTC
clone size: few; V gene: TRBV18; D gene: TRBD1; J gene: TRBJ2-7; CDR3 protein: CASSLGQGEQYF; CDR3 DNA: TGTGCCAGCTCACTTGGACAGGGGGAGCAGTACTTC
clone size: -; V gene: TRBV20-1; D gene: -; J gene: TRBJ2-3; CDR3 protein: CSARDPGPGHTDTQYF; CDR3 DNA: TGCAGTGCTAGAGATCCGGGGCCAGGGCACACAGATACGCAGTATTTT
clone size: few; V gene: TRBV6-5; D gene: -; J gene: TRBJ2-5; CDR3 protein: CASSYGRVQETQYF; CDR3 DNA: TGTGCCAGCAGTTATGGCAGGGTACAAGAGACCCAGTACTTC
clone size: few; V gene: TRBV9; D gene: TRBD2; J gene: TRBJ2-5; CDR3 protein: CASSVDLAGQETQYF; CDR3 DNA: TGTGCCAGCAGCGTAGATTTAGCGGGGCAAGAGACCCAGTACTTC
clone size: few; V gene: TRBV28; D gene: -; J gene: TRBJ1-2; CDR3 protein: CASSLLGRYYGYTF; CDR3 DNA: TGTGCCAGCAGCCTCTTGGGACGGTACTATGGCTACACCTTC
clone size: -; V gene: TRBV11-2; D gene: -; J gene: TRBJ2-1; CDR3 protein: CASSLTDGTSSYNEQFF; CDR3 DNA: TGTGCCAGCAGCTTAACGGATGGAACGAGCTCCTACAATGAGCAGTTCTTC
clone size: -; V gene: TRBV29-1; D gene: -; J gene: TRBJ2-4; CDR3 protein: CSVQERILGPKNIQYF; CDR3 DNA: TGCAGCGTCCAAGAGAGGATTTTGGGGCCCAAAAACATTCAGTACTTC
clone size: few; V gene: TRBV9; D gene: TRBD2; J gene: TRBJ2-1; CDR3 protein: CASSVEGTSGDEQFF; CDR3 DNA: TGTGCCAGCAGCGTAGAGGGGACTAGCGGCGATGAGCAGTTCTTC
clone size: -; V gene: TRBV19; D gene: TRBD1; J gene: TRBJ2-7; CDR3 protein: CASSINRGLIYEQYF; CDR3 DNA: TGTGCCAGTAGTATAAACAGGGGCCTAATCTACGAGCAGTACTTC
clone size: few; V gene: TRBV4-1; D gene: TRBD2; J gene: TRBJ2-3; CDR3 protein: CASSQDQISGKGDTQYF; CDR3 DNA: TGCGCCAGCAGCCAAGATCAGATTAGCGGGAAGGGAGATACGCAGTATTTT
clone size: few; V gene: TRBV4-1; D gene: TRBD2; J gene: TRBJ2-4; CDR3 protein: CASSHLWRPSGIRAKNIQYF; CDR3 DNA: TGCGCCAGCAGCCACCTCTGGAGGCCTAGCGGGATTCGAGCCAAAAACATTCAGTACTTC
clone size: -; V gene: TRBV29-1; D gene: TRBD1; J gene: TRBJ2-7; CDR3 protein: CSVVIWDRGYEQYF; CDR3 DNA: TGCAGCGTTGTTATCTGGGACAGGGGGTACGAGCAGTACTTC
clone size: -; V gene: TRBV6-2/TRBV6-3; D gene: -; J gene: TRBJ1-5; CDR3 protein: CASSFGTRLQPQHF; CDR3 DNA: TGTGCCAGCAGTTTTGGGACCCGGCTTCAGCCCCAGCATTTT
clone size: few; V gene: TRBV12-3/TRBV12-4; D gene: -; J gene: TRBJ2-2; CDR3 protein: CASSSPTGYTGELFF; CDR3 DNA: TGTGCCAGCAGTTCTCCCACAGGGTACACCGGGGAGCTGTTTTTT
clone size: few; V gene: TRBV7-9; D gene: -; J gene: TRBJ2-7; CDR3 protein: CASSLSWGEQYF; CDR3 DNA: TGTGCCAGCAGCTTATCATGGGGCGAGCAGTACTTC
clone size: many; V gene: TRBV20-1; D gene: TRBD2; J gene: TRBJ2-7; CDR3 protein: CSARGSGRIYEQYF; CDR3 DNA: TGCAGTGCTAGAGGTAGCGGGAGAATTTACGAGCAGTACTTC
clone size: few; V gene: TRBV5-1; D gene: TRBD2; J gene: TRBJ2-4; CDR3 protein: CASSLGGTSGENIQYF; CDR3 DNA: TGCGCCAGCAGCTTGGGAGGGACTAGCGGGGAAAACATTCAGTACTTC
clone size: many; V gene: TRBV20-1; D gene: TRBD2; J gene: TRBJ2-7; CDR3 protein: CSARDLAGVSYEQYF; CDR3 DNA: TGCAGTGCTAGAGATCTAGCGGGAGTGAGCTACGAGCAGTACTTC
clone size: -; V gene: TRBV5-1; D gene: -; J gene: TRBJ1-1; CDR3 protein: CASSLVGAGAEAFF; CDR3 DNA: TGCGCCAGCAGCTTGGTAGGCGCGGGTGCTGAAGCTTTCTTT
clone size: few; V gene: TRBV5-1; D gene: -; J gene: TRBJ1-6; CDR3 protein: CASSLEAAYNSPLHF; CDR3 DNA: TGCGCCAGCAGCTTGGAGGCCGCATATAATTCACCCCTCCACTTT
clone size: many; V gene: TRBV20-1; D gene: TRBD2; J gene: TRBJ2-5; CDR3 protein: CSARVPSGRRETQYF; CDR3 DNA: TGCAGTGCTAGAGTCCCTAGCGGGAGAAGGGAGACCCAGTACTTC
clone size: few; V gene: TRBV27; D gene: TRBD2; J gene: TRBJ2-1; CDR3 protein: CASQRAGTSGTWGYEQFF; CDR3 DNA: TGTGCCAGCCAACGCGCCGGTACTAGCGGTACCTGGGGGTATGAGCAGTTCTTC
clone size: -; V gene: TRBV7-9; D gene: -; J gene: TRBJ2-7; CDR3 protein: CASSFRSSYEQYF; CDR3 DNA: TGTGCCAGCAGCTTTAGGTCATCCTACGAGCAGTACTTC
clone size: many; V gene: TRBV20-1; D gene: -; J gene: TRBJ2-4; CDR3 protein: CSAELGADIQYF; CDR3 DNA: TGCAGTGCTGAACTAGGGGCGGACATTCAGTACTTC
clone size: few; V gene: TRBV29-1; D gene: -; J gene: TRBJ2-5; CDR3 protein: CSVAGTGILETQYF; CDR3 DNA: TGCAGCGTTGCGGGGACCGGGATTTTAGAGACCCAGTACTTC
clone size: -; V gene: TRBV6-1; D gene: -; J gene: TRBJ2-7; CDR3 protein: CASSPLADPYEQYF; CDR3 DNA: TGTGCCAGCAGCCCCTTAGCAGATCCCTACGAGCAGTACTTC
clone size: -; V gene: TRBV4-1; D gene: TRBD1; J gene: TRBJ2-1; CDR3 protein: CASSQVGPGGPGGNEQFF; CDR3 DNA: TGCGCCAGCAGCCAAGTCGGCCCAGGGGGACCCGGTGGGAATGAGCAGTTCTTC
clone size: many; V gene: TRBV5-1; D gene: TRBD1; J gene: TRBJ1-1; CDR3 protein: CASSLGQGGGVKTFF; CDR3 DNA: TGCGCCAGCAGCTTGGGGCAAGGGGGCGGTGTGAAGACTTTCTTT
clone size: many; V gene: TRBV4-3; D gene: -; J gene: TRBJ2-1; CDR3 protein: CASSPGTSDNEQFF; CDR3 DNA: TGCGCCAGCAGCCCAGGTACGAGCGACAATGAGCAGTTCTTC
clone size: few; V gene: TRBV28; D gene: -; J gene: TRBJ2-5; CDR3 protein: CASSFVGPAIGSGETQYF; CDR3 DNA: TGTGCCAGCAGTTTCGTCGGGCCAGCAATTGGGTCGGGAGAGACCCAGTACTTC
clone size: few; V gene: TRBV20-1; D gene: -; J gene: TRBJ2-5; CDR3 protein: CSAKKWEWPAQETQYF; CDR3 DNA: TGCAGTGCTAAGAAGTGGGAGTGGCCTGCACAAGAGACCCAGTACTTC
clone size: -; V gene: TRBV20-1; D gene: TRBD1; J gene: TRBJ2-7; CDR3 protein: CSARDPTGGRAYEQYF; CDR3 DNA: TGCAGTGCTAGAGACCCTACAGGGGGCAGGGCCTACGAGCAGTACTTC
clone size: once; V gene: TRBV6-5; D gene: TRBD2; J gene: TRBJ2-5; CDR3 protein: CASSYGGSETQYF; CDR3 DNA: TGTGCCAGCAGTTATGGCGGGAGCGAGACCCAGTACTTC
clone size: -; V gene: TRBV4-3; D gene: TRBD2; J gene: TRBJ2-2; CDR3 protein: CASSQEGLENTGELFF; CDR3 DNA: TGCGCCAGCAGCCAAGAGGGACTAGAAAACACCGGGGAGCTGTTTTTT
clone size: -; V gene: TRBV5-5; D gene: -; J gene: TRBJ2-3; CDR3 protein: CASSLYGPGGTDTQYF; CDR3 DNA: TGTGCCAGCAGCTTGTATGGGCCAGGGGGCACAGATACGCAGTATTTT
clone size: once; V gene: TRBV7-8; D gene: -; J gene: TRBJ2-7; CDR3 protein: CASSFPPRFDEQYF; CDR3 DNA: TGTGCCAGCAGCTTCCCCCCGCGGTTTGACGAGCAGTACTTC
clone size: many; V gene: TRBV4-3; D gene: -; J gene: TRBJ2-1; CDR3 protein: CASSQDSSATYNEQFF; CDR3 DNA: TGCGCCAGCAGCCAAGACTCTAGCGCGACCTACAATGAGCAGTTCTTC
clone size: -; V gene: TRBV12-3/TRBV12-4; D gene: -; J gene: TRBJ1-2; CDR3 protein: CASSWAASYGYTF; CDR3 DNA: TGTGCCAGCAGTTGGGCCGCGTCCTATGGCTACACCTTC
clone size: -; V gene: TRBV5-1; D gene: TRBD2; J gene: TRBJ2-1; CDR3 protein: CASSSPTSGAYNEQFF; CDR3 DNA: TGCGCCAGCAGCTCGCCGACTAGCGGGGCCTACAATGAGCAGTTCTTC
clone size: few; V gene: TRBV29-1; D gene: -; J gene: TRBJ2-7; CDR3 protein: CSVGGDLSYEQYF; CDR3 DNA: TGCAGCGTTGGAGGGGACCTTTCCTACGAGCAGTACTTC
clone size: -; V gene: TRBV11-1; D gene: TRBD2; J gene: TRBJ2-2; CDR3 protein: CASNFGTSGYTGELFF; CDR3 DNA: TGTGCCAGCAACTTTGGGACTAGCGGTTACACCGGGGAGCTGTTTTTT
clone size: -; V gene: TRBV7-9; D gene: -; J gene: TRBJ2-7; CDR3 protein: CASSLLNLAAEQYF; CDR3 DNA: TGTGCCAGCAGCCTGCTTAATCTGGCGGCTGAGCAGTACTTC
clone size: few; V gene: TRBV20-1; D gene: TRBD1; J gene: TRBJ1-1; CDR3 protein: CSARDRGPNTEAFF; CDR3 DNA: TGCAGTGCTAGAGACAGGGGGCCGAACACTGAAGCTTTCTTT